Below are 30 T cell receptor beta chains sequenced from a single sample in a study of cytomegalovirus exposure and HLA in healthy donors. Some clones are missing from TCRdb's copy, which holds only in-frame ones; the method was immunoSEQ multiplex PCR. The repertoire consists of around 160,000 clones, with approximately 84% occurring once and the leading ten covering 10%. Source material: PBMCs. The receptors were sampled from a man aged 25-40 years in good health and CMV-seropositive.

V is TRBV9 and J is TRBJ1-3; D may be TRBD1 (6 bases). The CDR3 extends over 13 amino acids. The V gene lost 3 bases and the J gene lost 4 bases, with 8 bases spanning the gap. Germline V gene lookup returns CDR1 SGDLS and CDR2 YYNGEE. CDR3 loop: CASSDDRGNTIYF. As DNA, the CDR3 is TGTGCCAGCAGCGACGACAGGGGAAACACCATATATTTT. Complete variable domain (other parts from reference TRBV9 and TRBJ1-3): DSGVTQTPKHLITATGQRVTLRCSPRSGDLSVYWYQQSLDQGLQFLIQYYNGEERAKGNILERFSAQQFPDLHSELNLSSLELGDSALYFCASSDDRGNTIYFGEGSWLTVV.

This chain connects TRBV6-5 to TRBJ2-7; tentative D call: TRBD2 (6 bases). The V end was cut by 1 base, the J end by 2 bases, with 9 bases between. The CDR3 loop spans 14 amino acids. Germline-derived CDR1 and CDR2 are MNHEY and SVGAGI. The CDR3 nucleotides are TGTGCCAGCAGTTACTGGGCGGGAACCTACGAGCAGTACTTC. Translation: CASSYWAGTYEQYF.

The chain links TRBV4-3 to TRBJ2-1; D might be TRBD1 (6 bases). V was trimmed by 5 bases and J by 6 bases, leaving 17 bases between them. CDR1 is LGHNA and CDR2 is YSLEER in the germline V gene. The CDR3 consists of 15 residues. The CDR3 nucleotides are TGCGCCAGCAGCGCCGCACAGGGCATTACCAATGAGCAGTTCTTC. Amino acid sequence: CASSAAQGITNEQFF.

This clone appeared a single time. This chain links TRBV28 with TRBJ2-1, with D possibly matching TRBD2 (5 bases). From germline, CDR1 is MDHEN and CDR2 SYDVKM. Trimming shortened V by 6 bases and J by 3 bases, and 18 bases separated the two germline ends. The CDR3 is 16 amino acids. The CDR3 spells CASRDPQRVGYNEQFF. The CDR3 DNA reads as TGTGCCAGCAGAGACCCCCAGAGGGTGGGCTACAATGAGCAGTTCTTC.

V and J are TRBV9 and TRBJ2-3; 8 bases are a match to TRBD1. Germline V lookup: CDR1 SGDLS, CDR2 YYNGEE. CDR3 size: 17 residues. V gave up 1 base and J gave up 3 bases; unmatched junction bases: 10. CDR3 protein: CASSVSAGGLGTDTQYF. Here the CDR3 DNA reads TGTGCCAGCAGCGTATCGGCAGGGGGCCTAGGGACAGATACGCAGTATTTT.

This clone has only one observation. The CDR3 region has the DNA TGTGCCAGCAGCCATAGGACTAGCGGGAGCTACGAGCAGTACTTC. Its protein product is CASSHRTSGSYEQYF. The chain links TRBV4-2 to TRBJ2-7, with 13 bases lining up with TRBD2. V lost 3 bases and J lost 3; bases outside the gene matches: 2. Germline V gives CDR1 LGHNA, CDR2 YNFKEQ. This CDR3 is built from 15 residues.

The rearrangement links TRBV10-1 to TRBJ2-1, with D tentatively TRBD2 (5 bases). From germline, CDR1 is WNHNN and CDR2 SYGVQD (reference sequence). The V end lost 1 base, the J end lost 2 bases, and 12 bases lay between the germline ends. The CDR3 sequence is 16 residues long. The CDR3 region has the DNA TGCGCCAGCAGTGAGTTGGGTGCGGAGGCCTACAATGAGCAGTTCTTC. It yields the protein CASSELGAEAYNEQFF.

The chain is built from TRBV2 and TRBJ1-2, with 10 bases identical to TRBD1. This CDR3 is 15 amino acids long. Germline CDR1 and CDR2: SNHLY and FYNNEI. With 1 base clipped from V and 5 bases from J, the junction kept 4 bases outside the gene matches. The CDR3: CASSEGTGGSYGYTF. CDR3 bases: TGTGCCAGCAGTGAAGGGACAGGGGGGTCATATGGCTACACCTTC.

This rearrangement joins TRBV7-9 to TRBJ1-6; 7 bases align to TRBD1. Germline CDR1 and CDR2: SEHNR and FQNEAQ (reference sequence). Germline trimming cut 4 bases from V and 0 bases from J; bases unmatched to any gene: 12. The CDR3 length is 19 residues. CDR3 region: CASSSLGTDLSSYNSPLHF. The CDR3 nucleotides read TGTGCCAGCAGCTCCCTAGGGACAGACTTGAGCTCCTATAATTCACCCCTCCACTTT.

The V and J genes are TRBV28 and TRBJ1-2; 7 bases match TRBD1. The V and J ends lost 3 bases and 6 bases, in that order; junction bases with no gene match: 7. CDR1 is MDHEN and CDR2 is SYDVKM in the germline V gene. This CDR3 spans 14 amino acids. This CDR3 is CASSFRDRDNGYTF. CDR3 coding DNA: TGTGCCAGCAGTTTCCGCGACAGGGATAATGGCTACACCTTC.

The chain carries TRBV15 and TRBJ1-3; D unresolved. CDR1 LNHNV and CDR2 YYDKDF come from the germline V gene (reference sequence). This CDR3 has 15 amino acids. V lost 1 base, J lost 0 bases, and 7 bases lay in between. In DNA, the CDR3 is TGTGCCACCAGCAGAGTAATCTCCTCTGGAAACACCATATATTTT. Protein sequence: CATSRVISSGNTIYF.

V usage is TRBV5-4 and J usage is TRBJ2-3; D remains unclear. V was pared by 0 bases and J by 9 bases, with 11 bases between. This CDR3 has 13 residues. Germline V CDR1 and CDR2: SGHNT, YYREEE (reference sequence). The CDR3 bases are TGTGCCAGCAGCTTGGATTATGAGATGACGCAGTATTTT. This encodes CASSLDYEMTQYF.

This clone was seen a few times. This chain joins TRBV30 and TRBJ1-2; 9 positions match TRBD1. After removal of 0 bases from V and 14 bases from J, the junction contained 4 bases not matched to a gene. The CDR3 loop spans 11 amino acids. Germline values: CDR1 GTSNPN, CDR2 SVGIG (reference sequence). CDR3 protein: CAWSVGTGRTF. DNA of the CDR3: TGTGCCTGGAGTGTGGGGACAGGGAGGACCTTC. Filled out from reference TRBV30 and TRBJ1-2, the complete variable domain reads SQTIHQWPATLVQPVGSPLSLECTVEGTSNPNLYWYRQAAGRGLQLLFYSVGIGQISSEVPQNLSASRPQDRQFILSSKKLLLSDSGFYLCAWSVGTGRTFGSGTRLTVV.

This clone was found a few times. The CDR3 DNA reads as TGTGCCAGTAGTATGGACAGGGGCTACGAGCAGTACTTC. Translating it yields CASSMDRGYEQYF. The chain combines TRBV19 with TRBJ2-7; 9 bases agree with TRBD1. CDR1 and CDR2 from the germline V gene are LNHDA and SQIVND (reference sequence). Unmatched junction bases numbered 0, after V lost 3 bases and J lost 3 bases. The CDR3 covers 13 residues. The whole variable domain, remainder taken from reference TRBV19 and TRBJ2-7, is DGGITQSPKYLFRKEGQNVTLSCEQNLNHDAMYWYRQDPGQGLRLIYYSQIVNDFQKGDIAEGYSVSREKKESFPLTVTSAQKNPTAFYLCASSMDRGYEQYFGPGTRLTVT.

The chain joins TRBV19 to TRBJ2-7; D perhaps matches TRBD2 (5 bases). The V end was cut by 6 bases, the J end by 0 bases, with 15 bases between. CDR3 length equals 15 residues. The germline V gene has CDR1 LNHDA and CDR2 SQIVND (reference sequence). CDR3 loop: CASRVEGTNSYEQYF. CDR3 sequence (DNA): TGTGCCAGTAGGGTTGAGGGTACGAACTCCTACGAGCAGTACTTC.

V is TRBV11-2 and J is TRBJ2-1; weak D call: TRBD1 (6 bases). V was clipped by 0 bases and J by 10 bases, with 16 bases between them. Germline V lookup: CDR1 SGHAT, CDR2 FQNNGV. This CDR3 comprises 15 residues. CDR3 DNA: TGTGCCAGCAGCTTAGATTACAGGGCAGTCGCGGAGCAGTTCTTC. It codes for CASSLDYRAVAEQFF.

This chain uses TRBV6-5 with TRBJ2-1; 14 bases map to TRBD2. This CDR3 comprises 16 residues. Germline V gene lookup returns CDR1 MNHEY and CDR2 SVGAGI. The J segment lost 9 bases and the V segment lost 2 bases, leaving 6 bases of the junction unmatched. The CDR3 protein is CASSYVTSGRAGEQFF. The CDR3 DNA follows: TGTGCCAGCAGTTACGTGACTAGCGGGAGGGCCGGTGAGCAGTTCTTC.

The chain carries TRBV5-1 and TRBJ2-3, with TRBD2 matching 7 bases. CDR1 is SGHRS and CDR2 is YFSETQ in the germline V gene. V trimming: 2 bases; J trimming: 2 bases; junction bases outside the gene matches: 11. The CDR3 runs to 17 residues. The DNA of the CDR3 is TGCGCCAGCAGCTTCATAGGGAGGGCGACACTCACAGATACGCAGTATTTT. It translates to CASSFIGRATLTDTQYF.

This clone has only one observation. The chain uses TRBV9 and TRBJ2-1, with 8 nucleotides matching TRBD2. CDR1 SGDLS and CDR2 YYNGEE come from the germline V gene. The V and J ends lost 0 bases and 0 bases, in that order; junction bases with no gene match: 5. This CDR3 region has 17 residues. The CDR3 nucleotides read TGTGCCAGCAGCGTAGAGGTCCTAGCGGGCTCCTACAATGAGCAGTTCTTC. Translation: CASSVEVLAGSYNEQFF. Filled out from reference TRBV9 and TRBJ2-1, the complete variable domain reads DSGVTQTPKHLITATGQRVTLRCSPRSGDLSVYWYQQSLDQGLQFLIQYYNGEERAKGNILERFSAQQFPDLHSELNLSSLELGDSALYFCASSVEVLAGSYNEQFFGPGTRLTVL.

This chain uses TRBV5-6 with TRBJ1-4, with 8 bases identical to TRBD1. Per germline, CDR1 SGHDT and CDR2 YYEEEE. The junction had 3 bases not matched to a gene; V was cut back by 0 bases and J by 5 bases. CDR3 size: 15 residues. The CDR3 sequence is CASSLAGQGNEKLFF. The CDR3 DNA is TGTGCCAGCAGCTTGGCAGGACAGGGCAATGAAAAACTGTTTTTT.

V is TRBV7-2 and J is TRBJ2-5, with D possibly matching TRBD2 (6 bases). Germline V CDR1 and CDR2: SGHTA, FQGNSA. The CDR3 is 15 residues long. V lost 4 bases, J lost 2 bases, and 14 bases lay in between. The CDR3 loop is CASSSLGTLQETQYF. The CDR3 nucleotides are TGTGCCAGCAGCTCCCTTGGGACTTTACAAGAGACCCAGTACTTC.

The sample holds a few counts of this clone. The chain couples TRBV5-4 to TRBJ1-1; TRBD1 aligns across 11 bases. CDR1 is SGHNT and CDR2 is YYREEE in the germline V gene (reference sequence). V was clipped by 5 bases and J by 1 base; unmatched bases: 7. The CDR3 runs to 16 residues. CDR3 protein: CASRAGQGEQNTEAFF. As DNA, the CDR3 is TGTGCCAGCAGGGCGGGACAGGGGGAGCAGAACACTGAAGCTTTCTTT.

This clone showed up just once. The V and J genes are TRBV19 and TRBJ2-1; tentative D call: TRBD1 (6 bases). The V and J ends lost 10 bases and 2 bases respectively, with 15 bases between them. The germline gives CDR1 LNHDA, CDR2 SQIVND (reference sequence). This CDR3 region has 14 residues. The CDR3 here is CATKDRPAYNEQFF. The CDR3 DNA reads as TGTGCCACTAAAGACAGGCCCGCCTACAATGAGCAGTTCTTC.

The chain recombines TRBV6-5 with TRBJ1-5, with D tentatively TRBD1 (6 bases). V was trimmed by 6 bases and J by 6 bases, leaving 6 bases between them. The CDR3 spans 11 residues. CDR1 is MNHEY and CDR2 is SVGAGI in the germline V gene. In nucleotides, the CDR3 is TGTGCCAGCAGACAGGGTCAGCCCCAGCATTTT. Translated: CASRQGQPQHF.

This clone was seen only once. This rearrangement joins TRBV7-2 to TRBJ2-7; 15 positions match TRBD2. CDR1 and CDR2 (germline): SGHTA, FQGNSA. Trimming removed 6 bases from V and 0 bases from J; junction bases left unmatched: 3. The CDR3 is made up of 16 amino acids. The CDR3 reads CASRGLAGGSSYEQYF. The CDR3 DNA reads TGTGCCAGCAGAGGACTAGCGGGAGGGAGCTCCTACGAGCAGTACTTC.

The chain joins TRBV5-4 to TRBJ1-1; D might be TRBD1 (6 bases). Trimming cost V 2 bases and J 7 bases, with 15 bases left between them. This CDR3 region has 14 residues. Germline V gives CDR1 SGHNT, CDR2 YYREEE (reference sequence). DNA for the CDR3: TGTGCCAGCAGCTTTCGGCGTGAAGGGGGTGAAGCTTTCTTT. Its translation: CASSFRREGGEAFF.

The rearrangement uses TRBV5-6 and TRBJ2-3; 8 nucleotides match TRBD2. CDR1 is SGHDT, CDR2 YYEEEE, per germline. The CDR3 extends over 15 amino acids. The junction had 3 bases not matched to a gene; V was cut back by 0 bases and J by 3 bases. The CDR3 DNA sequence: TGTGCCAGCAGCTTGGCGGTAGCGGGGACAGATACGCAGTATTTT. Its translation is CASSLAVAGTDTQYF.

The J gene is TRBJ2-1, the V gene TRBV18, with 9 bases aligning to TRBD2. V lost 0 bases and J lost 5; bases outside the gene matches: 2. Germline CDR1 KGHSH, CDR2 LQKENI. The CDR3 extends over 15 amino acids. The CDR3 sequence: CASSPPGLADNEQFF. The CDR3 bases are TGTGCCAGCTCACCACCGGGACTAGCCGACAATGAGCAGTTCTTC.

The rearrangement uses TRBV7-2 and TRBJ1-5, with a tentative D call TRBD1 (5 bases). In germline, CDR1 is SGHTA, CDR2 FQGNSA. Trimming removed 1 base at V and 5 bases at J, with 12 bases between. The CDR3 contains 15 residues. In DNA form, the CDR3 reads TGTGCCAGCAGCTTAGGGCCAGGGTTGGATCAGCCCCAGCATTTT. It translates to CASSLGPGLDQPQHF.

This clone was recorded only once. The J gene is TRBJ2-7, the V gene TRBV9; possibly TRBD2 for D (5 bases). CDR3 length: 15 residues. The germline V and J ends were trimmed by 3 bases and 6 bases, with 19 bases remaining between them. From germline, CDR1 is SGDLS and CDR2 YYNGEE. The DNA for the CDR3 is TGTGCCAGCAGCGCCCACAGCGGTGAGGGCTTCGAGCAGTACTTC. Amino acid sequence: CASSAHSGEGFEQYF.